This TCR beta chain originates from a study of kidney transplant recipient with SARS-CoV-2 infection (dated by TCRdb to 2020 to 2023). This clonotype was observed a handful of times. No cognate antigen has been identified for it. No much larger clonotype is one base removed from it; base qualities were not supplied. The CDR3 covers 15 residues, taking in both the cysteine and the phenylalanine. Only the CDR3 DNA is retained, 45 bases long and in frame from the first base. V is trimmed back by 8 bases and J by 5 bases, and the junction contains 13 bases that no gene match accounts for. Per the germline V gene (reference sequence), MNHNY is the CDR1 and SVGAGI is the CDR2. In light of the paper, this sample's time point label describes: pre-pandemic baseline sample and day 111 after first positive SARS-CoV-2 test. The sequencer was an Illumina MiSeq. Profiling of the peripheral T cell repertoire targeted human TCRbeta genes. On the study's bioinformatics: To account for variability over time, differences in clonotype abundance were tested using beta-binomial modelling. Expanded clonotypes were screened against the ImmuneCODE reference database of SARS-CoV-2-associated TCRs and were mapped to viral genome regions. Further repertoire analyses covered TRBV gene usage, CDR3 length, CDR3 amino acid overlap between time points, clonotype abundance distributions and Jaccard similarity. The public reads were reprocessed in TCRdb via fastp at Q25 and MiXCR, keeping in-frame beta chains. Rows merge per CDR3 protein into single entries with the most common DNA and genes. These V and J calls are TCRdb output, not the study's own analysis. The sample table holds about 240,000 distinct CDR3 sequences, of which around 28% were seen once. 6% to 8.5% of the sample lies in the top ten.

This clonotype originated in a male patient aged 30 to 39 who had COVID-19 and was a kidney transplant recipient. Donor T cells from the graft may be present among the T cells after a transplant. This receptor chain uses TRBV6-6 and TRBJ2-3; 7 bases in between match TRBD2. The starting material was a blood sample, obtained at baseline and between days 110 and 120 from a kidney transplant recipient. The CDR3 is CASHQAPAGVDTQYF. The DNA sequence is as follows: TGTGCCAGCCACCAGGCACCCGCGGGGGTAGATACGCAGTATTTT.